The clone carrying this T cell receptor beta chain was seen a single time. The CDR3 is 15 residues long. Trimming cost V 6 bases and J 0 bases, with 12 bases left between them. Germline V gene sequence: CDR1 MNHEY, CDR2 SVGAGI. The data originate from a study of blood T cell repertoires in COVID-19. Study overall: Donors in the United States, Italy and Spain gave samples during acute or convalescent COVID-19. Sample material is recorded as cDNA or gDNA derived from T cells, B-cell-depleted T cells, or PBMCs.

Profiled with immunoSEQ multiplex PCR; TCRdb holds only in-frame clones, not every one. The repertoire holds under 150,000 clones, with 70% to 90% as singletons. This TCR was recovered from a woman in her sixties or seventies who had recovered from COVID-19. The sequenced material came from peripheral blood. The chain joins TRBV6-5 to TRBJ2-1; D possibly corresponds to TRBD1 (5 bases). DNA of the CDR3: TGTGCCAGCAGCATGGACGGACACTCCTACAATGAGCAGTTCTTC. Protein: CASSMDGHSYNEQFF.